This entry lists 9 T cell receptor beta chains sequenced from one sample in a study of technical replicates of blood from several donors. Sequencing was performed with immunoSEQ multiplex PCR; in TCRdb, only in-frame clones are kept and a portion is missing. The table records 14,000 or so clones, roughly 84% of them present only once. The specimen sequenced was PBMCs. The receptor set was obtained from a human donor in good health.

The J gene is TRBJ2-3, the V gene TRBV28; TRBD2 matches 13 bases. The germline gives CDR1 MDHEN, CDR2 SYDVKM. The CDR3 length is 17 residues. V dropped 4 bases and J dropped 3; count of bases not matched to a gene: 7. In DNA, the CDR3 is TGTGCCAGCAGTTCCGGACTAGCGGGAGTACTGACAGATACGCAGTATTTT. Translated, it gives CASSSGLAGVLTDTQYF. Using reference TRBV28 and TRBJ2-3 for the parts outside the CDR3, the full variable domain is DVKVTQSSRYLVKRTGEKVFLECVQDMDHENMFWYRQDPGLGLRLIYFSYDVKMKEKGDIPEGYSVSREKKERFSLILESASTNQTSMYLCASSSGLAGVLTDTQYFGPGTRLTVL.

The chain joins TRBV7-8 to TRBJ2-7, with TRBD1 identical over 9 bases. CDR1 is SGHVS and CDR2 is FQNEAQ in the germline V gene. Germline trimming cut 5 bases from V and 0 bases from J; bases unmatched to any gene: 2. CDR3 length: 14 residues. The CDR3: CASSGQGPSYEQYF. The CDR3 DNA reads as TGTGCCAGCAGCGGACAGGGGCCCTCCTACGAGCAGTACTTC.

The chain recombines TRBV7-2 with TRBJ1-1; TRBD1 is a possible D gene (5 bases). Germline assignment: CDR1 SGHTA and CDR2 FQGNSA. The CDR3 has 17 residues. Trimming pared 1 base from V and 1 base from J, leaving 16 bases between. In DNA, the CDR3 is TGTGCCAGCAGCTTAGTTTTTTTTGGGGACTGGAACACTGAAGCTTTCTTT. Protein: CASSLVFFGDWNTEAFF.

Concerning this clone: Germline is not matched at one junction end, which may reflect a read error. The rearrangement uses TRBV5-1 and TRBJ2-2; D possibly corresponds to TRBD1 (7 bases). Per germline, CDR1 SGHRS and CDR2 YFSETQ. The CDR3 length is 12 residues. CDR3 residues: CASSLDQGGLFF. As DNA, the CDR3 is TGCGCCAGCAGCTTGGACCAGGGGGGGCTGTTTTTT.

This rearrangement joins TRBV6-1 to TRBJ1-4; the match to TRBD1 covers 9 bases. With V trimmed by 4 bases and J by 5 bases, 5 bases remained unmatched. Germline V gene sequence: CDR1 MNHNS, CDR2 SASEGT. This CDR3 comprises 15 residues. This CDR3 is CASSGQTGGNEKLFF. DNA of the CDR3: TGTGCCAGCAGTGGACAGACAGGGGGGAATGAAAAACTGTTTTTT.

This CDR3 is CASSIRTGTPYQETQYF. The CDR3 coding sequence is TGTGCCAGTAGTATTAGGACAGGGACCCCGTACCAAGAGACCCAGTACTTC. This chain connects TRBV19 to TRBJ2-5; 8 bases line up with TRBD1. This CDR3 spans 17 amino acids. V dropped 3 bases and J dropped 0; count of bases not matched to a gene: 9. Per germline, CDR1 LNHDA and CDR2 SQIVND (reference sequence). Full variable domain (missing parts from reference TRBV19 and TRBJ2-5): DGGITQSPKYLFRKEGQNVTLSCEQNLNHDAMYWYRQDPGQGLRLIYYSQIVNDFQKGDIAEGYSVSREKKESFPLTVTSAQKNPTAFYLCASSIRTGTPYQETQYFGPGTRLLVL.

The sample holds a few counts of this clone. The rearrangement uses TRBV28 and TRBJ1-2, with D possibly being TRBD1 (6 bases). CDR1 MDHEN and CDR2 SYDVKM come from the germline V gene. V gave up 6 bases and J gave up 3 bases, with 23 bases separating them. This CDR3 spans 17 amino acids. The CDR3 here is CASSRPVGSAGDYGYTF. The CDR3 DNA follows: TGTGCCAGCAGCCGTCCTGTAGGGTCGGCAGGGGACTATGGCTACACCTTC.

The chain joins TRBV18 to TRBJ2-7; 11 bases match TRBD2. V dropped 2 bases and J dropped 3; count of bases not matched to a gene: 15. The CDR3 contains 19 residues. Germline CDR1 reads KGHSH; CDR2 reads LQKENI. For the CDR3, the DNA is TGTGCCAGCTCACCAGAGACAGGGGGTTTACTAGCGGGAGACTACGAGCAGTACTTC. It specifies CASSPETGGLLAGDYEQYF.

This chain connects TRBV7-3 to TRBJ2-2, with 11 bases that match TRBD2. CDR3 length: 16 residues. V shed 5 bases and J 7 bases; nucleotides not matched to a gene: 9. Germline V gene sequence: CDR1 SGHTA, CDR2 FQGTGA. Here the CDR3 reads CASSLLGTSGDGELFF. The DNA for the CDR3 is TGTGCCAGCAGCCTCCTCGGGACTAGCGGCGACGGGGAGCTGTTTTTT.